Listed here is a single T cell receptor (beta chain). Its target is not known. The repertoire was sequenced with immunoSEQ multiplex PCR; TCRdb's copy has only in-frame clones and lacks some. The table includes around 14,000 clones, 65% to 90% detected once. This specimen comes from a study of T cell clonotyping in hematopoietic cell transplantation. Study-wide results and caveats: Recipient TCR diversity dropped after transplant; expanded clonotypes rose from day 30 to 180. Broader posttransplant TCR repertoire diversity was predicted by graft donor and pretransplant recipient Inverse Simpson Index values. No sorting was done, leaving CD4 and CD8 contributions mixed.

The germline V gene encodes CDR1 SQVTM and CDR2 ANQGSEA. The junction had 15 bases not matched to a gene; V was cut back by 8 bases and J by 7 bases. This CDR3 comprises 15 residues. The chain joins TRBV29-1 to TRBJ2-1; 9 bases match TRBD2. The sample here was PBMCs, taken 100 days after allogeneic stem cell transplant. This receptor was taken from a male patient in his 50s who had an allogeneic stem cell transplant from an unrelated donor, so T cells may come from the graft donor. Some clones in this sample may be carry-over from other donors' samples. The CDR3 loop is CSTGGWVAGVNEQFF. The CDR3 DNA reads as TGCAGCACGGGTGGGTGGGTAGCGGGGGTTAATGAGCAGTTCTTC.